This is a list of T cell receptor beta chains from one sample in a study of cytomegalovirus exposure and HLA in healthy donors. Repertoires were generated with immunoSEQ multiplex PCR, while TCRdb's copy carries only in-frame clones and drops some. The data show some 200,000 clones, with roughly 80% seen just once and about 5.7% held by the top ten. The sequenced sample consisted of PBMCs. All receptors derive from a man aged 40-55 years in good health and CMV-seropositive. CDR3s include the opening cysteine and the closing phenylalanine or tryptophan. A D gene is named only where the DNA matches it firmly. Size values are once, few and many counts, or a class for expanded clones, and some rows have none.

V gene: TRBV12-5; J gene: TRBJ2-7; clone size: NA; D gene: TRBD1; CDR3 DNA: TGTGCTAGTGGTTTGACGGGACAGTTCTACGAGCAGTACTTC; CDR3 protein: CASGLTGQFYEQYF
V gene: TRBV5-4; J gene: TRBJ2-1; clone size: NA; D gene: TRBD2; CDR3 DNA: TGTGCCAGCAGCCCCGGGACTAGCTATGAGCAGTTCTTC; CDR3 protein: CASSPGTSYEQFF
V gene: TRBV5-1; J gene: TRBJ2-5; clone size: NA; D gene: NA; CDR3 DNA: TGCGCCAGCAGCTTCAGTGGCCAAGAGACCCAGTACTTC; CDR3 protein: CASSFSGQETQYF
V gene: TRBV11-2; J gene: TRBJ1-2; clone size: NA; D gene: TRBD1; CDR3 DNA: TGTGCCAGCAGCTTAAGGGGGCAGTTGAGCTACACCTTC; CDR3 protein: CASSLRGQLSYTF
V gene: TRBV10-3; J gene: TRBJ1-2; clone size: once; D gene: TRBD1; CDR3 DNA: TGTGCCAGCGTTGGGACAGGTAGCTTTGATGGCTACACCTTC; CDR3 protein: CASVGTGSFDGYTF
V gene: TRBV7-6; J gene: TRBJ1-2; clone size: NA; D gene: NA; CDR3 DNA: TGTGCCAGCAGCTTAGCTCTCGACGGGAACTATGGCTACACCTTC; CDR3 protein: CASSLALDGNYGYTF
V gene: TRBV5-5; J gene: TRBJ2-3; clone size: once; D gene: TRBD1; CDR3 DNA: TGTGCCAGCAGCGGGACAGGGGACACAGATACGCAGTATTTT; CDR3 protein: CASSGTGDTDTQYF
V gene: TRBV7-8; J gene: TRBJ2-1; clone size: NA; D gene: TRBD2; CDR3 DNA: TGTGCCAGCAGCTTGCGAGGGACCCAGCGGGGGCCCTACAATGAGCAGTTCTTC; CDR3 protein: CASSLRGTQRGPYNEQFF
V gene: TRBV27; J gene: TRBJ2-7; clone size: NA; D gene: NA; CDR3 DNA: TGTGCCAGCAGTTATCAGGCCCCCTACGAGCAGTACTTC; CDR3 protein: CASSYQAPYEQYF
V gene: TRBV29-1; J gene: TRBJ2-5; clone size: NA; D gene: NA; CDR3 DNA: TGCAGCGTTGAAGGAATAGGAGGATTGACTTGGGAGACCCAGTACTTC; CDR3 protein: CSVEGIGGLTWETQYF